The source of this TCR beta chain is a study of shared clonotypes between healthy human individuals. Germline values: CDR1 GTSNPN, CDR2 SVGIG (reference sequence). The germline V and J ends were trimmed by 0 bases and 5 bases, with 8 bases remaining between them. The CDR3 has 13 residues. The data were produced by immunoSEQ multiplex PCR, yet TCRdb's version contains in-frame clones alone and is incomplete. The sample includes fewer than 550,000 clones, nearly 80% of them seen just once. Specimen: PBMCs. The gene calls are TRBV30 and TRBJ1-5; D is uncertain. The receptor comes from a woman in her 40s in good health. Some clones in this sample may be carry-over from other donors' samples. CDR3 protein: CAWSVNSDQPQHF. CDR3 nucleotides: TGTGCCTGGAGTGTGAATAGTGATCAGCCCCAGCATTTT.